The clone carrying this T cell receptor (beta chain) was detected ten times or more. The data derive from a study of T-cell reconstitution after alpha-beta-depleted transplantation in children. This CDR3 contains 14 residues. The V end was cut by 1 base, the J end by 7 bases, with 14 bases between. CDR1 is LGHNA and CDR2 is YNFKEQ in the germline V gene. It was with unique molecular identifiers that the TCRbeta library was prepared. TCRdb called the PCR reads again in MiXCR, with one record for every CDR3 protein. Here the sample spans approximately 420,000 distinct CDR3 sequences, roughly a tenth being singletons.

The specimen was PBMCs from the stem cell graft donor, collected from the stem cell graft. The TCR sequence derives from a human donor who donated a stem cell graft to a child with acute myeloid leukemia. The chain employs TRBV4-2 and TRBJ2-7; perhaps TRBD2 as D (5 bases). The CDR3 DNA sequence: TGTGCCAGCAGCCAAGCTTCGAGAATAGCGGAGCAGTACTTC. Its protein is CASSQASRIAEQYF.